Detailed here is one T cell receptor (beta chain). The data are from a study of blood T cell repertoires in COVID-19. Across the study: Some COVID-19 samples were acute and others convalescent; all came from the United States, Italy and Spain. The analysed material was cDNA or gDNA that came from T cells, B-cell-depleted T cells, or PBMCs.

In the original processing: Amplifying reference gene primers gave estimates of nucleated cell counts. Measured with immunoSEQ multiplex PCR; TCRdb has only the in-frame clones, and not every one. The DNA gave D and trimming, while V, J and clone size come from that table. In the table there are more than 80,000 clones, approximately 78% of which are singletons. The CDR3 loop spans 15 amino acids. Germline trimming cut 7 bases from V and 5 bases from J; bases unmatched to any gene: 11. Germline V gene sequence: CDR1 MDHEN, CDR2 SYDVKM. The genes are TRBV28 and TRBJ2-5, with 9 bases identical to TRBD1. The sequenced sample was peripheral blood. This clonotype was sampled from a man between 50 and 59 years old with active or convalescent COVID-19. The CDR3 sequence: CASNPQGTGFETQYF. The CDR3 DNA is TGTGCCAGCAACCCTCAGGGGACAGGGTTTGAGACCCAGTACTTC.